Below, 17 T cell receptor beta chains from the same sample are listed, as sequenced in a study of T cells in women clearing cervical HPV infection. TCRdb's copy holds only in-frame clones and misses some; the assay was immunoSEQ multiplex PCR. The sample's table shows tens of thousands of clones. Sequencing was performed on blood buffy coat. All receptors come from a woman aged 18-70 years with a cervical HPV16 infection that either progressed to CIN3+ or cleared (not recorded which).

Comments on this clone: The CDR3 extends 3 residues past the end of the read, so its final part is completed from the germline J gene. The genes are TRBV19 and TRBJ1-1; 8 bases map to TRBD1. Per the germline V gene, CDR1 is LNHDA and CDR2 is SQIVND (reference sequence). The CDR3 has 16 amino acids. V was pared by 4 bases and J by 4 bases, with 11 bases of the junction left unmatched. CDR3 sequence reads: CASSKTPGGRATEAFF. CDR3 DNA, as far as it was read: TGTGCCAGTAGTAAGACCCCAGGGGGCAGGGCCACTGAA.

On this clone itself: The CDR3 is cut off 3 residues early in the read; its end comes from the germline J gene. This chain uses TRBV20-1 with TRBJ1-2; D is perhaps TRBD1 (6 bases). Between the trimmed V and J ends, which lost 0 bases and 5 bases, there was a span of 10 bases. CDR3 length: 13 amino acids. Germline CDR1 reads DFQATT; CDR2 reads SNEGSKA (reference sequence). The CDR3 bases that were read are TGCAGTGCTAGAGATCCGGACAGTTATGGC. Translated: CSARDPDSYG. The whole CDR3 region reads CSARDPDSYGYTF.

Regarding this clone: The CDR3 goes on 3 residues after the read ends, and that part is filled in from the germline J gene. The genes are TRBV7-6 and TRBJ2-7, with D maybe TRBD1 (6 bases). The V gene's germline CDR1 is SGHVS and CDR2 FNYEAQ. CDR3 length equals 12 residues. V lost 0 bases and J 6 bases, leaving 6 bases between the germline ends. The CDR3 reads CASSLAGGEQYF. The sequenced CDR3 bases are TGTGCCAGCAGCTTAGCAGGGGGCGAG.

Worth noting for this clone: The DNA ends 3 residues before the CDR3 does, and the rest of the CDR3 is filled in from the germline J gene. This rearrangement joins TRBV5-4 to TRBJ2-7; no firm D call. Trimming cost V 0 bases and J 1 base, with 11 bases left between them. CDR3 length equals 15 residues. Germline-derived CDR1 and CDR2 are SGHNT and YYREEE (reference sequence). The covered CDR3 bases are TGTGCCAGCAGCTTGGATACAGCCGCATCCTACGAG. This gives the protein CASSLDTAASYE. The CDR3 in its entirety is CASSLDTAASYEQYF. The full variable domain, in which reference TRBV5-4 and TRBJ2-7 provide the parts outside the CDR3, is ETGVTQSPTHLIKTRGQQVTLRCSSQSGHNTVSWYQQALGQGPQFIFQYYREEENGRGNFPPRFSGLQFPNYSSELNVNALELDDSALYLCASSLDTAASYEQYFGPGTRLTVT.

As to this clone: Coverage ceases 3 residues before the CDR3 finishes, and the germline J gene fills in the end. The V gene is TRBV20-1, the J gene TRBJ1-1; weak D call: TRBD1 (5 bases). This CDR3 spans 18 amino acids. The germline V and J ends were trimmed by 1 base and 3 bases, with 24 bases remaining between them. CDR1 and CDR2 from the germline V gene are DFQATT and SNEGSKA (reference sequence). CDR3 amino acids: CSARARGLWGVEDTEAFF. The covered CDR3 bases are TGCAGTGCTAGAGCCCGCGGGTTGTGGGGGGTTGAAGACACTGAA.

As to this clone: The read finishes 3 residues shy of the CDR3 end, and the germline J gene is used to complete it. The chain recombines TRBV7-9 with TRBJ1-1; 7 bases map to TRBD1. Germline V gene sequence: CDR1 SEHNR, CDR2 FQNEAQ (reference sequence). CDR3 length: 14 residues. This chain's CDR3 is CASSPGTEYPQAFF. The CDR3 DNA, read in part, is TGTGCCAGCAGCCCCGGGACAGAGTACCCCCAG.

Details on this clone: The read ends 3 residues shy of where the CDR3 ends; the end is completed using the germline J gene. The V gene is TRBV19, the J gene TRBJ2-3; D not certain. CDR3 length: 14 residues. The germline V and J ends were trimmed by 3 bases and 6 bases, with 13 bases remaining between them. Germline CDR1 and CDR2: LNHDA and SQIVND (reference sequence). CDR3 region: CASSIRINGDTQYF. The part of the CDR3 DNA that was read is TGTGCCAGTAGTATTAGGATAAACGGGGATACG.

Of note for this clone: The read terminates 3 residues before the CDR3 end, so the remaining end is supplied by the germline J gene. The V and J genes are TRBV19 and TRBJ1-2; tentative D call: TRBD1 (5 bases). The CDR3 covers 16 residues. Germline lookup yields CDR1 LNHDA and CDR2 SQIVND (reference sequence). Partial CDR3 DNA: TGTGCCAGTAGTATTCTCCCACCGGGACTAGTGAATGAC. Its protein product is CASSILPPGLVND. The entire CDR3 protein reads CASSILPPGLVNDYTF.

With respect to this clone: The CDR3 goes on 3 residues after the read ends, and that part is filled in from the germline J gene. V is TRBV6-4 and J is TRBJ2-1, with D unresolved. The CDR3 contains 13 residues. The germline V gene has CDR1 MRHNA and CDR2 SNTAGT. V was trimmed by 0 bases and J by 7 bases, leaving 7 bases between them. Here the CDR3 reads CASSDSPRNEQFF. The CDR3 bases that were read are TGTGCCAGCAGTGACTCCCCCAGAAATGAG.

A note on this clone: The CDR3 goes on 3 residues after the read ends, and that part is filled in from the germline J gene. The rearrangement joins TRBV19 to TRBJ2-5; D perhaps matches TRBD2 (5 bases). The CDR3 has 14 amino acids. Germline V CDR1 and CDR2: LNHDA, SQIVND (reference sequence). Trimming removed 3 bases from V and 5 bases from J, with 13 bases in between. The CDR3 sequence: CASSIGGLGETQYF. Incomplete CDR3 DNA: TGTGCCAGTAGTATTGGCGGGCTTGGCGAGACC.

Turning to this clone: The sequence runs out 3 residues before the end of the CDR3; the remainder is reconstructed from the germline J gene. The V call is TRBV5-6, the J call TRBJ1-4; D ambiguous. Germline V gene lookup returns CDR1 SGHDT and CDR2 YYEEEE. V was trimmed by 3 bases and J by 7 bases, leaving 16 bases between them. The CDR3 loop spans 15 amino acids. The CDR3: CASSSFGRVGEKLFF. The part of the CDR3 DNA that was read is TGTGCCAGCAGCTCTTTCGGAAGGGTGGGTGAAAAA.

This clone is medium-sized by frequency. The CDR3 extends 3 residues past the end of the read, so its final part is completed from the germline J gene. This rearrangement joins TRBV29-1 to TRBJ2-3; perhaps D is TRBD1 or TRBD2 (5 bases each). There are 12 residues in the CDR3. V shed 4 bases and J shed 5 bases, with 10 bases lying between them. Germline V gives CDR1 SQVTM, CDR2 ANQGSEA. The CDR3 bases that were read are TGCAGCGTTGGGCCAGGGAGAGATACG. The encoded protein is CSVGPGRDT. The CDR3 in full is CSVGPGRDTQYF.

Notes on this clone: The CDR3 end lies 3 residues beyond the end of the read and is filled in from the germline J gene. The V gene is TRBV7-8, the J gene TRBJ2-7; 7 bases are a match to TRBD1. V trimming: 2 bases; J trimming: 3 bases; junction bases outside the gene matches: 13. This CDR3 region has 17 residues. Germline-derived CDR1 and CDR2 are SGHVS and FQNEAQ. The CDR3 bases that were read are TGTGCCAGCAGCTTATTGGAGATGAGGGACAGACGCTACGAG. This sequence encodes CASSLLEMRDRRYE. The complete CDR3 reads CASSLLEMRDRRYEQYF.

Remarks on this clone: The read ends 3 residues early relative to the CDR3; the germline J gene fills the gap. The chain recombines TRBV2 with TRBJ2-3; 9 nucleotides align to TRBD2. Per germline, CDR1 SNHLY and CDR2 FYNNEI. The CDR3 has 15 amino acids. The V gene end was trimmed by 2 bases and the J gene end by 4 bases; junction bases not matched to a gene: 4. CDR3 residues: CASSESRGGADTQYF. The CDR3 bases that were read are TGTGCCAGCAGTGAATCGCGGGGGGGCGCAGATACG.

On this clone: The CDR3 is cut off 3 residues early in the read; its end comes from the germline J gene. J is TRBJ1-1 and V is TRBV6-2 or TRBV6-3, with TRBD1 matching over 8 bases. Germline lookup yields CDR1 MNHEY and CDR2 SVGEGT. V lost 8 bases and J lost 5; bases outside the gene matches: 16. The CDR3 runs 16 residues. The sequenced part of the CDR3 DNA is TGTGCCAGCGCTATAGGCCCCAGGGGGCGCTCGACTGAA. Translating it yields CASAIGPRGRSTE. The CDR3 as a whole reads CASAIGPRGRSTEAFF.

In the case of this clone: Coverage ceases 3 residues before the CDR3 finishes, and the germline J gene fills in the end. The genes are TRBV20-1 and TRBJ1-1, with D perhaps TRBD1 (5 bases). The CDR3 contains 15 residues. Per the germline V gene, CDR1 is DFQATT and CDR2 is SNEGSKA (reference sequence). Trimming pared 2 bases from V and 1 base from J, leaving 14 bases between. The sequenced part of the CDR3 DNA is TGCAGTGCTAGAACAAGGGGAGGCTCGAACACTGAA. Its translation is CSARTRGGSNTE. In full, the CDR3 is CSARTRGGSNTEAFF.

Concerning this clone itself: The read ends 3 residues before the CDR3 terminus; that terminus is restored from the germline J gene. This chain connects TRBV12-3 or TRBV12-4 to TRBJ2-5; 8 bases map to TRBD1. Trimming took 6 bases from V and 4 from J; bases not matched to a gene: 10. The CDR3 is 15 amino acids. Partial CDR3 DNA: TGTGCCAGCAGCCGGACAGGGAGCCGTGCAGAGACC. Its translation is CASSRTGSRAET. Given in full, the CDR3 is CASSRTGSRAETQYF.